This T cell receptor beta chain was identified during a study of T-cell reconstitution after alpha-beta-depleted transplantation in children. Unique molecular identifiers were built into the TCRbeta library. TCRdb called the PCR reads again in MiXCR, with one record for every CDR3 protein. Of around 490,000 distinct CDR3 sequences listed, roughly 10% are singletons. General study points: At around two months after transplant, the alpha-beta T cells were reportedly derived from several hundred expanded clones that came from non-depleted graft cells. Newly produced T cells mostly provided counts and TCRbeta diversity after one year, as hyperexpanded clones declined.

The CDR3 consists of 11 residues. The germline V gene has CDR1 LGHDT and CDR2 YNNKEL (reference sequence). V was cut by 1 base and J by 7 bases, with 4 bases left in between. This clonotype was seen a few times. Its target is not known. This chain uses TRBV3-1 with TRBJ2-5; D is unclear. The receptor was derived from a female patient aged 2-9 years who had a stem cell transplant for aplastic anemia, so the T cells may come from the graft donor. The input for sequencing was PBMCs, mostly from graft donor cells, taken 180 days after TCRalphabeta/CD19-depleted stem cell transplant. The CDR3: CASSQVVTQYF. The DNA for the CDR3 is TGTGCCAGCAGCCAAGTGGTGACCCAGTACTTC.